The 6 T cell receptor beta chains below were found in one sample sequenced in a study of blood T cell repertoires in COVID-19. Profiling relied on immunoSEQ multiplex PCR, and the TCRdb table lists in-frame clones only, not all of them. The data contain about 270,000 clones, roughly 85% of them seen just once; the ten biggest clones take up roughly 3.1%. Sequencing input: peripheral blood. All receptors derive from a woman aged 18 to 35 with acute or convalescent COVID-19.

CDR3 sequence reads: CASSSGRLAKNEQFF. In DNA form, the CDR3 reads TGTGCCAGCAGCTCTGGTCGACTAGCCAAGAATGAGCAGTTCTTC. The chain has TRBV7-9 and TRBJ2-1; 7 positions agree with TRBD2. This CDR3 comprises 15 residues. Losses at the gene ends were 4 bases for V and 7 bases for J; bases not matched to a gene: 10. Looked up from germline, CDR1 is SEHNR and CDR2 is FQNEAQ (reference sequence).

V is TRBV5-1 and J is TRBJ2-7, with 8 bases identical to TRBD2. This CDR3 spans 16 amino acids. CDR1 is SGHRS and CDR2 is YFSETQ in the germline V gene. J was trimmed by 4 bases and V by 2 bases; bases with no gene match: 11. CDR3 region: CASSLAGTSMVYEQYF. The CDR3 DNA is TGCGCCAGCAGCTTAGCCGGGACTAGTATGGTGTACGAGCAGTACTTC.

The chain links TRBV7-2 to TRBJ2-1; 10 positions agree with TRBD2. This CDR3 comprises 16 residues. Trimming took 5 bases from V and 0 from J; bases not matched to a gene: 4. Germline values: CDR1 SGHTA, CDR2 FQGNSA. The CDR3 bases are TGTGCCAGCAGCGGTCCTAGCGGGAGCTCCTACAATGAGCAGTTCTTC. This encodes CASSGPSGSSYNEQFF.

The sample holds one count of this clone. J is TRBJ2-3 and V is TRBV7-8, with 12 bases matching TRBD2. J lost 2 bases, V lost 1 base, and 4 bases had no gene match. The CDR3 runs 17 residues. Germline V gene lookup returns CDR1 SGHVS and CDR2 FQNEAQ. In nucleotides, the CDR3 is TGTGCCAGCAGCTTAGGACTAGCGGGAGCCTACACAGATACGCAGTATTTT. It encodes CASSLGLAGAYTDTQYF.

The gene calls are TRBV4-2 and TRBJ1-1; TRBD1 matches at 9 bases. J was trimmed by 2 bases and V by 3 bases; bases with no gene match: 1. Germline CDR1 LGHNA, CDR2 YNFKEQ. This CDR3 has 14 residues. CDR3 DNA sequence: TGTGCCAGCAGCCAGGACAGGGGAAACACTGAAGCTTTCTTT. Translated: CASSQDRGNTEAFF.

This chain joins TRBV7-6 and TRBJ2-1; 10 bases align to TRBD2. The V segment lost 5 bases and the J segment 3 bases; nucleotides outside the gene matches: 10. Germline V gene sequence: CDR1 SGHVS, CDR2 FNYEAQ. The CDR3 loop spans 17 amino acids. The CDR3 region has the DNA TGTGCCAGCAGCCCGAAGGCGGGACTAGCGATCTACAATGAGCAGTTCTTC. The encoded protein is CASSPKAGLAIYNEQFF.